This T cell receptor beta chain appears in the sequencing data of a study of T cells in Graves' hyperthyroidism and ophthalmopathy. Authors of the study amplified TCR beta CDR3 regions from RNA transcripts. The primer set for the first-round RT-PCR of the TCR CDR3 was HTBI. MiXCR was run by TCRdb on the multiplex PCR reads, yielding one entry per CDR3 protein. The sample lists fewer than 400,000 distinct CDR3 sequences; about 14% were seen once. Overall study results and limits: Most clonotypes expanded in the thyroid (above 0.001) were also present in blood.

This clonotype was seen a handful of times. The antigen remains unidentified. The CDR3 covers 14 residues. CDR1 is MNHEY and CDR2 is SMNVEV in the germline V gene (reference sequence). V lost 2 bases to trimming and J lost 10 bases, with 12 bases between them. Ophthalmopathy in the patients scored at least 3 on Clinical Activity Score and at least 4 on NOSPECS grade, lasting under 3 months. The chain carries TRBV27 and TRBJ1-6, with D unresolved. Sequenced: blood. This TCR came from a man in his fifties or sixties with Graves' ophthalmopathy. CDR3 DNA: TGTGCCAGCAGTTTACCCTTAGTGGGGTCACCCCTCCACTTT. It translates to CASSLPLVGSPLHF.